This T cell receptor beta chain stems from a study of cytomegalovirus exposure and HLA in healthy donors. The V end lost 4 bases, the J end lost 8 bases, and 18 bases lay between the germline ends. The CDR3 length is 15 residues. CDR1 is LGHNA, CDR2 YSLEER, per germline. Primers for the PCR totalled 60 Vbeta and 13 Jbeta. This table comes from immunoSEQ multiplex PCR, and its TCRdb copy is limited to in-frame clones, with some not included. The sample has some 150,000 clones; almost 80% are singletons. In its sample, this clone was seen a few times. V usage is TRBV4-3 and J usage is TRBJ2-1; a possible D gene is TRBD1 (6 bases). Sequencing was done on a sample of PBMCs. The TCR comes from a woman aged 45-59 years in good health and CMV-seronegative. In nucleotides, the CDR3 is TGCGCCAGCAGCCCTCTGGAGAAGGGGGTGGATGAGCAGTTCTTC. This translates into CASSPLEKGVDEQFF.